This T cell receptor beta chain appears in the sequencing data of a study of T-cell memory formation after mild COVID-19. With constant-segment primers, 5'RACE yielded cDNA libraries of TCR alpha and TCR beta that carried sample barcodes and UMIs. TCRdb processed the 5' RACE reads anew with MiXCR; each CDR3 protein has one entry. The table lists 98,000 or so distinct CDR3 sequences, 18% of them singletons, with approximately 5.1% in the top ten. The study, taken as a whole, reports: Clones shrinking between day 15 and 85 showed a balanced CD4/CD8 split, and those that grew later tilted toward CD4+. The finding that pre-infection memory included some responding clones suggested that cross-reactive memory joined. Unconfirmed was the SARS-CoV-2 specificity of second-wave clones that peaked on day 37.

The table lists this clonotype with many counts. As yet, its antigen is unknown. Germline loops: CDR1 SGHRS, CDR2 YFSETQ. V was cut by 0 bases and J by 4 bases, with 11 bases left in between. This CDR3 spans 15 amino acids. The receptor's source is a man between 18 and 29 years old who had mild COVID-19 (a few samples of this study predate the infection). Cell type and time point are not known. The J gene is TRBJ1-3, the V gene TRBV5-1; D not resolved. The sequenced material came from PBMCs or a T cell subset sorted from them (not recorded which). The CDR3: CASSLERGQGNTIYF. For the CDR3, the DNA is TGCGCCAGCAGCTTGGAACGAGGCCAGGGAAACACCATATATTTT.